This T cell receptor (beta chain) derives from a study of blood T cell repertoires in COVID-19 (dated by TCRdb to 2020 to 2022). In terms of the full investigation: Collaborator samples came from the United States, Italy and Spain and covered acute and convalescent phases of COVID-19. The prospective study material was composed of cDNA or gDNA derived from T cells, B-cell-depleted T cells, or PBMCs. The dataset comprised deeply sampled blood TCRbeta repertoires from subjects exposed to, actively infected with, or recovered from COVID-19. The repertoires were released in a freely available public database intended as a resource for research on the immune response to SARS-CoV-2. Samples were obtained from the ongoing ImmuneRACE study (first 160 participants) and from about 1,300 subjects provided by 6 global collaborators. A de-identified subject ID, COVID-19 status, age in years and sex were almost always included in the sample metadata. Where available, HLA class I and class II types were obtained from metadata supplied by the sample provider rather than from assay-based typing.

With regard to this clone: Its binding antigen is unknown. Base qualities were left out, and no much larger clone turns up one base away.

Participants in the prospective study were aged roughly 18 to 89 years, lived in under 30 United States geographic areas, and enrolled through a virtual design. In the prospective study, cohorts were assigned on the basis of participant-reported clinical history obtained from a screening survey and a study questionnaire. Recovered participants in ImmuneRACE Cohort 3 were defined by two consecutive negative NP/OP PCR tests, clearance by a healthcare professional, or resolution of symptoms. Mobile phlebotomists in the prospective study collected whole blood, serum and a nasopharyngeal or oropharyngeal swab from every participant. Additional blood draws and questionnaires over an approximately 2-month period could optionally be provided by prospective study participants. Blood samples from the prospective study were shipped frozen or at room temperature prior to DNA extraction. TCRbeta CDR3 regions were amplified from genomic DNA using the immunoSEQ Assay, a bias-controlled multiplex PCR. The paper's processing steps were these. The number of nucleated cells in each sample was estimated by amplification of reference gene primers within the assay. Sequence reads were collapsed and filtered to measure the absolute abundance of every unique TCRbeta CDR3 rearrangement. For each sample, productive Simpson clonality was calculated as the square root of Simpson's diversity index over productive rearrangements. The table comes from immuneACCESS by way of TCRdb, which keeps in-frame sequences with V and J called. Part of the clones is missing from these tables; in studies checked, under half for an unresolved V gene and the rest for unknown reasons. V, J and clone size are those of that table, while D and trimming were read from the DNA. The sample yields hundreds of thousands of clones; about nine tenths were counted once. Clones ranked in the top ten supply around 9.5% of the sample.

General findings and caveats noted by the study authors: How much clinical and demographic metadata was included differed by source and by participant, and the metadata was provided uncurated.

The CDR3 spans 15 residues, from the cysteine through the phenylalanine. The kept DNA is CDR3 alone, 45 bases in frame from the first base. Sequences were obtained from PBMCs or T cells enriched from blood (not recorded which). The chain links TRBV21-1 with TRBJ1-6; TRBD1, the D gene given by the table, was not confirmed from the DNA. TRBV21-1 is assigned pseudogene status. The clonotype comes from a woman aged 35 to 49 who had recovered from COVID-19. CDR3 sequence: CASPHRRAVDSPLHF. The nucleotide sequence reads TGTGCCAGCCCGCACAGGAGAGCCGTAGATTCACCCCTCCACTTT.